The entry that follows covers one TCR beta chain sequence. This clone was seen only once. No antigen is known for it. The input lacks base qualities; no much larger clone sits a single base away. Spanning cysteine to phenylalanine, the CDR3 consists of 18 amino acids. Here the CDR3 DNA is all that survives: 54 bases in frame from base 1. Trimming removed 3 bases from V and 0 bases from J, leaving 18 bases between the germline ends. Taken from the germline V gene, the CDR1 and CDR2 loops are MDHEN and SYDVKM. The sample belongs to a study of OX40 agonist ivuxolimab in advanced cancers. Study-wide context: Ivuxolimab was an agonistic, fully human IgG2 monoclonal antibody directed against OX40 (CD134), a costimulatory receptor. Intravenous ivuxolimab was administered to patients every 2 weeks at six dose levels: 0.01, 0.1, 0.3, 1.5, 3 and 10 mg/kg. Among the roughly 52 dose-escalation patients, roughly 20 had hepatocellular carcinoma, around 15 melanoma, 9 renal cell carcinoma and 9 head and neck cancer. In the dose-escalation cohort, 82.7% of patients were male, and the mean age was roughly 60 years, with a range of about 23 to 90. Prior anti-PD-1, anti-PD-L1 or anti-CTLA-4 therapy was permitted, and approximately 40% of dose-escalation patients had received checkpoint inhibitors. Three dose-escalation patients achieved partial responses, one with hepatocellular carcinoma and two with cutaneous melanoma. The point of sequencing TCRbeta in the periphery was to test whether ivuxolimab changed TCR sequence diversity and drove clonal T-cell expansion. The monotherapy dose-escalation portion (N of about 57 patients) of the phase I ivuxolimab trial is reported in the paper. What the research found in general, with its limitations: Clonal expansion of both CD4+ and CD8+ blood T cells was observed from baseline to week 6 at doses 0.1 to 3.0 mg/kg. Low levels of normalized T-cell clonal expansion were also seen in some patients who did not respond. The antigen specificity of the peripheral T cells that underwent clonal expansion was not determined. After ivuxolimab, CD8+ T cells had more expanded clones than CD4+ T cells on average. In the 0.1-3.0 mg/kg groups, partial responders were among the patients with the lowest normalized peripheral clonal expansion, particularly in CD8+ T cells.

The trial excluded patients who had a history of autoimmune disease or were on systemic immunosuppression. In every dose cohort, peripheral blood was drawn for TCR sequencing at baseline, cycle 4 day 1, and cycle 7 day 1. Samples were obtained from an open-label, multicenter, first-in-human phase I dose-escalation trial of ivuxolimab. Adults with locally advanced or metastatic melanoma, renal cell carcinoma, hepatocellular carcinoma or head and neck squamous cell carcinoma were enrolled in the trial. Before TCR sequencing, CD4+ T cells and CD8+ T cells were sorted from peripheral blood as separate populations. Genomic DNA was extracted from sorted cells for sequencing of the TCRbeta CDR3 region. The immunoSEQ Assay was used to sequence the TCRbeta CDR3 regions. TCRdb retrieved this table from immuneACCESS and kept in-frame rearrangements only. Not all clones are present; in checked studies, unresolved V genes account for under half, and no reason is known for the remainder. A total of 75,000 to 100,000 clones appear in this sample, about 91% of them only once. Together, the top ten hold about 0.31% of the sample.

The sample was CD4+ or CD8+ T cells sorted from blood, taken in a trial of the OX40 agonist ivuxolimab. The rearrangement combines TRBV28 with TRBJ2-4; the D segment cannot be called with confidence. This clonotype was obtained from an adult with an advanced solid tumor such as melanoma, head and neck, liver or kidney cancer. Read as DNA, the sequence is TGTGCCAGCAGTTTCTTATTACCGACAAGAAGAGCCAAAAACATTCAGTACTTC. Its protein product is CASSFLLPTRRAKNIQYF.